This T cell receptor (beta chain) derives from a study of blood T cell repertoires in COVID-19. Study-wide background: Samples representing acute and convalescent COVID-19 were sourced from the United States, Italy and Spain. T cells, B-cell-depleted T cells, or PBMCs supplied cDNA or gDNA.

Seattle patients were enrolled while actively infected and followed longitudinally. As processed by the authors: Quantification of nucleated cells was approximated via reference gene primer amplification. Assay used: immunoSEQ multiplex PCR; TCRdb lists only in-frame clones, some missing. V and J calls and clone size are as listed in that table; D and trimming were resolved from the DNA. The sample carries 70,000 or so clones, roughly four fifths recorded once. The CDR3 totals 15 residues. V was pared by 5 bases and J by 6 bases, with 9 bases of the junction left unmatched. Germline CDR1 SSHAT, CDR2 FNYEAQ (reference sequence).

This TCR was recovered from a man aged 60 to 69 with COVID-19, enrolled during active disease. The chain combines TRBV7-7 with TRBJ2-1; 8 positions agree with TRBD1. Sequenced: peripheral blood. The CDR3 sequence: CASSRGQGRSNEQFF. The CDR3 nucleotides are TGTGCCAGCAGCAGAGGACAGGGTAGGTCCAATGAGCAGTTCTTC.